This TCR beta chain came from a study of T cells after somatic rescue of genetic block. CDR1 PRHDT and CDR2 FYEKMQ come from the germline V gene (reference sequence). V was clipped by 0 bases and J by 8 bases, with 13 bases between them. The CDR3 totals 15 residues. The method was immunoSEQ multiplex PCR; TCRdb's version includes in-frame clones alone and lacks a portion of them. The table has 9,500 to 15,000 clones, 73% seen once. This sequence originates from a boy younger than 18. Sequencing was done on a sample of peripheral blood mononuclear cells (PBMCs). V is TRBV13 and J is TRBJ1-4; weak D call: TRBD1 (6 bases). CDR3 residues: CASSLGQGGEEKLFF. In DNA form, the CDR3 reads TGTGCCAGCAGCTTAGGACAGGGTGGGGAAGAAAAACTGTTTTTT.